This T cell receptor (beta chain) was retrieved from a study of vaccination and CD4 T cells after COVID-19. Study-wide background: Overlapping spike peptides from SARS-CoV-2, HCoV-NL63, HCoV-OC43 and HCoV-229E served to stimulate the cells.

The CDR3 covers 13 residues. Germline V gene sequence: CDR1 MNHEY, CDR2 SMNVEV (reference sequence). V lost 3 bases, J lost 2 bases, and 2 bases lay in between. Details on this clonotype: Its antigen is unknown.

The Oncomine TCR Beta short-read assay sequenced DNA from cultured CD4+ T cells. TCRdb processed the PCR reads anew with MiXCR; each CDR3 protein has one entry. Among about 20,000 distinct CDR3 sequences listed, approximately 53% were seen once. Treatment here: approximately 10-day PBMC culture with coronavirus spike peptide pools or control peptides (ViraFEST assay). The sequenced material came from CD4+ T cells from blood, cultured in vitro. The V and J genes are TRBV27 and TRBJ2-6, with D unclear. This receptor was identified in a human donor who had recovered from COVID-19. For the CDR3, the DNA is TGTGCCAGCAGTTTTGCTGGGGCCAACGTCCTGACTTTC. This gives the protein CASSFAGANVLTF.